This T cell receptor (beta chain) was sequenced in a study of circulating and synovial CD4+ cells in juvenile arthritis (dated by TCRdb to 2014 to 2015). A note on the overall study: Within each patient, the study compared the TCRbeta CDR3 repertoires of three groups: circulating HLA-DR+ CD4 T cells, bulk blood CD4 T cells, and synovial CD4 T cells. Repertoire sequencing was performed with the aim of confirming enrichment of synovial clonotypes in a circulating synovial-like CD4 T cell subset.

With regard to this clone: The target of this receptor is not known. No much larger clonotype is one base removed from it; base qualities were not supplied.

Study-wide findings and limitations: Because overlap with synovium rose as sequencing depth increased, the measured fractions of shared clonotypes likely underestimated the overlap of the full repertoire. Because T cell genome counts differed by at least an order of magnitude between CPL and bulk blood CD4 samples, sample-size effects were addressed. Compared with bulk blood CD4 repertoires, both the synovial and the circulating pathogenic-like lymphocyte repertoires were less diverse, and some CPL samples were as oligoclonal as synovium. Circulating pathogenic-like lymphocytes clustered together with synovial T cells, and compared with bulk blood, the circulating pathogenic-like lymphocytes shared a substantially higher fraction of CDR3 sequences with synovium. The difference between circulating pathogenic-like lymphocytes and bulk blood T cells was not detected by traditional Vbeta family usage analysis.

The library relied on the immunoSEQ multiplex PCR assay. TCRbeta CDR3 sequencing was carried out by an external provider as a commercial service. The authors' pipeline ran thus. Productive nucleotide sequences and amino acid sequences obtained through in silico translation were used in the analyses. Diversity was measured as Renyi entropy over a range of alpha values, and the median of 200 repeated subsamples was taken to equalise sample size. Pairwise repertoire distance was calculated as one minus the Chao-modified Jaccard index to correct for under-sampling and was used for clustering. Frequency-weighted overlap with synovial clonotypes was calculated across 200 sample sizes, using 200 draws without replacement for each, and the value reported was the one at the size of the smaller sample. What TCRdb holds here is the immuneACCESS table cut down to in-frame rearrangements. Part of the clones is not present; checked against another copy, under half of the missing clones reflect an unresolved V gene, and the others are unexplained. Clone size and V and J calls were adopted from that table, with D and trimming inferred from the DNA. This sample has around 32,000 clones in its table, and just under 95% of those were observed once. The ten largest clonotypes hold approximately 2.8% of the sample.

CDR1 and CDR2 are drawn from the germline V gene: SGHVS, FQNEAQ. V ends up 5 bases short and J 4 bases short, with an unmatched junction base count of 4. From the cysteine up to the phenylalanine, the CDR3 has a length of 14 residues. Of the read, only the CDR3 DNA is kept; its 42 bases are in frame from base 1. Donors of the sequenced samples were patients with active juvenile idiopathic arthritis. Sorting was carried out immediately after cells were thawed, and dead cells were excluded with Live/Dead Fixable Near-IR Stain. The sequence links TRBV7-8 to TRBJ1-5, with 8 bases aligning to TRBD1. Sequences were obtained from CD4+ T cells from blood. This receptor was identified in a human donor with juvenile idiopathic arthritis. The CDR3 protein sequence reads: CASSGQGPNQPQHF. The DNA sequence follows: TGTGCCAGCAGCGGACAGGGACCTAATCAGCCCCAGCATTTT.